Listed below are T cell receptor beta chains from one sample, sequenced in a study of T-cell reconstitution after alpha-beta-depleted transplantation in children. TCRdb ran MiXCR on the PCR reads and lists one entry per CDR3 protein. The data show 450,000 to 500,000 distinct CDR3 sequences, with approximately 13% seen just once and about 5.6% held by the top ten. This specimen was PBMCs from the stem cell graft donor, taken from the stem cell graft. All receptors derive from a human donor who donated a stem cell graft to a child with combined immunodeficiency. CDR3s include the opening cysteine and the closing phenylalanine or tryptophan. D genes are given only for firm matches. Size is omitted from some rows. Given values are once, few, many or a class for expanded clones.

TRBV21-1	TRBJ1-4	.	.	CASSLERGLLNEKLFF	TGTGCCAGCAGCCTCGAGAGGGGGCTTTTAAATGAAAAACTGTTTTTT
TRBV5-1	TRBJ1-6	few	TRBD1	CASSLGGTGFSPLHF	TGCGCCAGCAGCTTGGGCGGGACAGGGTTTTCACCCCTCCACTTT
TRBV6-5	TRBJ2-4	.	TRBD1	CASSYSAGGKSLYF	TGTGCCAGCAGTTACTCGGCAGGGGGCAAGAGTCTGTACTTC
TRBV29-1	TRBJ2-3	.	.	CSVVEVRGTDTQYF	TGCAGCGTTGTGGAGGTGCGGGGCACAGATACGCAGTATTTT
TRBV12-3/TRBV12-4	TRBJ2-1	.	.	CASSSDSPFYNEQFF	TGTGCCAGCAGTTCGGACTCCCCGTTCTACAATGAGCAGTTCTTC
TRBV25-1	TRBJ2-1	many	.	CASSDRQYSYNEQFF	TGTGCCAGCAGTGATAGGCAATACTCCTACAATGAGCAGTTCTTC
TRBV19	TRBJ1-2	few	TRBD1	CASSSDRDTGRHYGYTF	TGTGCCAGTAGTAGCGACAGGGACACGGGGAGGCATTACGGCTACACCTTC
TRBV4-2	TRBJ1-2	.	.	CASSQTRGYYGYTF	TGTGCCAGCAGCCAAACTCGCGGTTACTATGGCTACACCTTC
TRBV12-3/TRBV12-4	TRBJ2-1	.	.	CASSFRQGRLDEQFF	TGTGCCAGCAGTTTCCGCCAGGGACGACTTGATGAGCAGTTCTTC
TRBV25-1	TRBJ1-4	.	.	CASSEFFPATNEKLFF	TGTGCCAGCAGTGAGTTCTTCCCGGCAACTAATGAAAAACTGTTTTTT
TRBV4-3	TRBJ1-2	.	.	CASSPQWGRTYGYTF	TGCGCCAGCAGCCCTCAATGGGGCAGGACCTATGGCTACACCTTC
TRBV5-1	TRBJ2-1	many	TRBD2	CASSLGLAETYNEQFF	TGCGCCAGCAGCTTGGGACTAGCGGAAACCTACAATGAGCAGTTCTTC
TRBV7-3	TRBJ2-3	.	TRBD2	CASSFNLRLAGGRSTDTQYF	TGTGCCAGCAGCTTCAACCTCCGACTAGCGGGGGGCAGAAGCACAGATACGCAGTATTTT
TRBV11-2	TRBJ2-2	.	TRBD2	CASSWGLAGVTGELFF	TGTGCCAGCAGCTGGGGACTAGCGGGGGTTACCGGGGAGCTGTTTTTT
TRBV19	TRBJ2-3	few	TRBD2	CASSPSLPGLVRADTQYF	TGTGCCAGTAGTCCTTCCTTACCGGGACTAGTTCGCGCAGATACGCAGTATTTT
TRBV20-1	TRBJ2-3	few	TRBD2	CSAYRLAVTDTQYF	TGCAGTGCTTACAGACTAGCGGTGACAGATACGCAGTATTTT
TRBV29-1	TRBJ1-2	many	.	CSFGVNYGYTF	TGCAGCTTCGGGGTAAACTATGGCTACACCTTC
TRBV5-6	TRBJ2-5	.	.	CASSSPAGTAETQYF	TGTGCCAGCAGCTCCCCGGCGGGGACAGCCGAGACCCAGTACTTC
TRBV10-3	TRBJ2-7	few	TRBD1	CAISEVVDRDSYEQYF	TGTGCCATCAGTGAAGTTGTGGACAGGGACTCCTACGAGCAGTACTTC
TRBV18	TRBJ1-1	.	.	CASSRQGRNTEAFF	TGTGCCAGCTCACGGCAGGGAAGGAACACTGAAGCTTTCTTT
TRBV28	TRBJ2-5	few	.	CASRPGARRETQYF	TGTGCCAGCAGACCGGGGGCCCGTCGCGAGACCCAGTACTTC
TRBV30	TRBJ1-2	.	.	CARSGRFYGYTF	TGTGCCCGGTCGGGAAGGTTCTATGGCTACACCTTC
TRBV6-2/TRBV6-3	TRBJ2-1	many	.	CASRSLGNEQFF	TGTGCCAGCAGATCACTAGGCAATGAGCAGTTCTTC
TRBV4-2	TRBJ1-1	many	.	CASSQLRDEAFF	TGTGCCAGCAGCCAGCTCAGGGATGAAGCTTTCTTT
TRBV11-2	TRBJ2-1	.	TRBD1	CASSSGQGRVNEQFF	TGTGCCAGCAGCTCTGGACAGGGAAGGGTCAATGAGCAGTTCTTC
TRBV20-1	TRBJ2-7	many	TRBD2	CSAVLGTSGAYEQYF	TGCAGTGCGGTCCTCGGGACTAGCGGGGCCTACGAGCAGTACTTC
TRBV6-5	TRBJ1-1	.	TRBD1	CASSYTEGAGLINFF	TGTGCCAGCAGTTACACCGAGGGGGCTGGACTGATCAATTTCTTT
TRBV29-1	TRBJ2-1	many	TRBD2	CSVIGASGSRHNEQFF	TGCAGCGTCATAGGGGCTAGCGGGAGTAGGCACAATGAGCAGTTCTTC
TRBV27	TRBJ1-2	.	.	CASSLKGQGSYGYTF	TGTGCCAGCAGTTTAAAAGGTCAGGGGAGCTATGGCTACACCTTC
TRBV7-2	TRBJ2-1	many	TRBD2	CASSSFGGRFDEQFF	TGTGCCAGCAGCTCCTTTGGCGGGAGGTTCGATGAGCAGTTCTTC
TRBV12-3/TRBV12-4	TRBJ2-3	few	.	CASSRTKDTQYF	TGTGCCAGCAGCCGTACAAAAGATACGCAGTATTTT
TRBV7-9	TRBJ2-7	few	TRBD2	CASSLVASGHYEQYF	TGTGCCAGCAGCTTAGTGGCTAGCGGCCACTACGAGCAGTACTTC
TRBV7-4	TRBJ2-3	.	TRBD2	CASSAGLGPSGFCTDTQYF	TGTGCCAGCAGCGCCGGCCTAGGTCCTAGCGGGTTTTGCACAGATACGCAGTATTTT
TRBV4-3	TRBJ2-7	few	.	CASSQDIVESYEQYF	TGCGCCAGCAGCCAAGATATTGTGGAATCCTACGAGCAGTACTTC
TRBV27	TRBJ1-1	.	.	CASNPLGDATEAFF	TGTGCCAGCAACCCGCTTGGGGACGCCACTGAAGCTTTCTTT
TRBV4-3	TRBJ2-7	few	TRBD1	CASSEQTGNSYEQYF	TGCGCCAGCAGCGAGCAGACAGGGAACTCATACGAGCAGTACTTC
TRBV2	TRBJ2-3	few	.	CASSFQRVSTDTQYF	TGTGCCAGCAGTTTCCAGCGAGTGAGCACAGATACGCAGTATTTT
TRBV7-2	TRBJ1-5	once	.	CASSQWSDQPQHF	TGTGCCAGCAGCCAATGGAGTGATCAGCCCCAGCATTTT
TRBV7-2	TRBJ2-3	many	.	CASSLSLRTDTQYF	TGTGCCAGCAGCTTATCACTTCGCACAGATACGCAGTATTTT
TRBV6-1	TRBJ2-2	few	TRBD1	CATTEQGSGELFF	TGTGCCACCACGGAACAGGGGTCCGGGGAGCTGTTTTTT
TRBV29-1	TRBJ2-3	.	.	CSVEWGPTDTQYF	TGCAGCGTTGAGTGGGGGCCCACAGATACGCAGTATTTT
TRBV12-3/TRBV12-4	TRBJ2-2	many	.	CASRPQGTGELFF	TGTGCCAGCAGACCCCAGGGAACCGGGGAGCTGTTTTTT
TRBV6-6	TRBJ2-1	many	.	CASSYIGDNEQFF	TGTGCCAGCAGTTACATCGGAGACAATGAGCAGTTCTTC
TRBV12-3/TRBV12-4	TRBJ1-1	few	TRBD1	CASRTGGAGSAFF	TGTGCCAGCAGAACAGGGGGCGCGGGATCTGCTTTCTTT
TRBV6-1	TRBJ1-5	.	.	CATRRGRQPQHF	TGTGCCACACGGCGGGGGCGACAGCCCCAGCATTTT
TRBV4-1	TRBJ2-3	.	.	CASSQDSLVGDTQYF	TGCGCCAGCAGCCAAGACTCGCTAGTCGGAGATACGCAGTATTTT
TRBV7-8	TRBJ2-7	few	TRBD2	CASSPASGPYSYEQYF	TGTGCCAGCAGCCCGGCTAGCGGGCCTTACTCCTACGAGCAGTACTTC
TRBV24-1	TRBJ2-2	few	.	CATSDLGGSGELFF	TGTGCCACCAGTGACCTCGGGGGTTCCGGGGAGCTGTTTTTT
TRBV20-1	TRBJ2-1	.	TRBD2	CSAAGLAGGNSYNEQFF	TGCAGTGCCGCGGGACTAGCGGGGGGGAACTCCTACAATGAGCAGTTCTTC
TRBV4-2	TRBJ2-7	many	TRBD1	CASSPDRGRTYEQYF	TGTGCCAGCAGCCCGGACAGGGGTCGGACCTACGAGCAGTACTTC
TRBV12-3/TRBV12-4	TRBJ2-2	many	.	CASSFQGNTGELFF	TGTGCCAGCAGTTTTCAGGGAAACACCGGGGAGCTGTTTTTT
TRBV13	TRBJ2-3	many	.	CASRRGRSTDTQYF	TGTGCCAGCAGGAGGGGCAGGAGCACAGATACGCAGTATTTT
TRBV5-1	TRBJ2-1	.	.	CASSLAGGRGGYNEQFF	TGCGCCAGCAGCCTGGCAGGGGGGCGAGGAGGCTACAATGAGCAGTTCTTC
TRBV24-1	TRBJ2-1	many	TRBD2	CATGRAGDNEQFF	TGTGCCACGGGGAGAGCGGGAGACAATGAGCAGTTCTTC
TRBV29-1	TRBJ1-1	.	.	CSVDLQGWATEAFF	TGCAGCGTTGATCTCCAGGGGTGGGCCACTGAAGCTTTCTTT
TRBV12-3/TRBV12-4	TRBJ2-1	many	TRBD1	CASSLAIGSGTGGHEQFF	TGTGCCAGCAGTTTAGCGATTGGGTCTGGGACAGGGGGTCATGAGCAGTTCTTC
TRBV28	TRBJ2-7	.	.	CASSLTSSSSYEQYF	TGTGCCAGCAGTTTAACGTCGAGTTCTAGCTACGAGCAGTACTTC
TRBV9	TRBJ2-7	few	TRBD1	CASSVVGDSSYEQYF	TGTGCCAGCAGCGTAGTAGGGGACAGCTCCTACGAGCAGTACTTC
TRBV27	TRBJ2-7	few	.	CASSLSDGVSYEQYF	TGTGCCAGCAGTTTAAGTGACGGAGTATCCTACGAGCAGTACTTC
TRBV7-2	TRBJ2-7	.	TRBD2	CASSLKAAASGFYEQYF	TGTGCCAGCAGCTTAAAGGCTGCAGCTAGCGGTTTCTACGAGCAGTACTTC